These T cell receptor beta chains were read from a single sample in a study of CD8 T cells in ankylosing spondylitis. TCRdb redid the calling of the 5' RACE reads with MiXCR, one entry per CDR3 protein. The sample lists 30,000 to 35,000 distinct CDR3 sequences; approximately 28% were seen once. Source material: synovial fluid, either unsorted or a sorted T cell fraction (not recorded which). Receptors were obtained from a male donor with ankylosing spondylitis. CDR3s include the opening cysteine and the closing phenylalanine or tryptophan. D genes are given only for firm matches. Rows give clone size only sometimes, using once, few, many, or a class for an expanded clone.

-,TRBV30,TRBJ1-3,13,many,TGTGCCTGGAGTACGGACGGGGGAAACACCATATATTTT,CAWSTDGGNTIYF
TRBD1,TRBV5-6,TRBJ1-2,14,-,TGTGCCAGCAGGATGGGACAGACAATCTATGGCTACACCTTC,CASRMGQTIYGYTF
TRBD2,TRBV4-1,TRBJ2-2,21,-,TGCGCCAGCAGCCCTCTAAGGGGGGAAGCCTTAGCGGGAGGGAACACCGGGGAGCTGTTTTTT,CASSPLRGEALAGGNTGELFF
TRBD2,TRBV20-1,TRBJ2-2,15,-,TGCAGTGCTAGAATAAGCGGGAGGGAGTCCGGGGAGCTGTTTTTT,CSARISGRESGELFF
-,TRBV24-1,TRBJ2-3,15,-,TGTGCCACCAGTGATTTTGGGGGCCACACAGATACGCAGTATTTT,CATSDFGGHTDTQYF
-,TRBV7-6,TRBJ2-7,13,few,TGTGCCAGCAGCTTCAGGAGGGACTACGAGCAGTACTTC,CASSFRRDYEQYF
-,TRBV7-2,TRBJ1-1,15,few,TGTGCCAGCAGCTTAGTCGGGCAGGGGCGGACTGAAGCTTTCTTT,CASSLVGQGRTEAFF
TRBD1,TRBV6-2/TRBV6-3,TRBJ2-1,17,medium-sized,TGTGCCAGCAGTTCCATCGGGACAGCGAGCTCCTACAATGAGCAGTTCTTC,CASSSIGTASSYNEQFF
-,TRBV24-1,TRBJ2-2,14,-,TGTGCCACTGGAGGGGACAGACTCACCGGGGAGCTGTTTTTT,CATGGDRLTGELFF
-,TRBV5-6,TRBJ2-7,14,few,TGTGCCAGCAGCTTAGGATTTTCGGGCTTTGGGCAGTACTTC,CASSLGFSGFGQYF
-,TRBV24-1,TRBJ1-5,15,many,TGTGCCACCAGTGACCCCTCCGACCTTAATCAGCCCCAGCATTTT,CATSDPSDLNQPQHF
TRBD2,TRBV7-9,TRBJ2-3,16,few,TGTGCCAGCAGCCCATTCGGCGGGAGTGCGGCAGATACGCAGTATTTT,CASSPFGGSAADTQYF
-,TRBV19,TRBJ2-1,14,-,TGTGCCAGTAGTATTTGGGGGGGCGGCGATGAGCAGTTCTTC,CASSIWGGGDEQFF
TRBD1,TRBV12-3/TRBV12-4,TRBJ2-2,15,-,TGTGCCAGCAGTTTAAGACAGGGCCCGACCGGGGAGCTGTTTTTT,CASSLRQGPTGELFF
-,TRBV7-9,TRBJ1-3,15,-,TGTGCCAGCAGCTTACAAGGGGGTTTCCGGGACACCATATATTTT,CASSLQGGFRDTIYF
TRBD1,TRBV27,TRBJ1-1,16,-,TGTGCCAGCAGCCCTCCTCACGACAGGGTAGACACTGAAGCTTTCTTT,CASSPPHDRVDTEAFF
TRBD2,TRBV6-1,TRBJ2-3,13,-,TGTGCCAGCATGACTAGCGAGACAGATACGCAGTATTTT,CASMTSETDTQYF
TRBD1,TRBV5-1,TRBJ1-1,11,-,TGCGCCAGCTCCCGAGGGGGCACGGCTTTCTTT,CASSRGGTAFF
-,TRBV28,TRBJ2-3,13,once,TGTGCCAGCAGCACCAGGGAAACAGATACGCAGTATTTT,CASSTRETDTQYF
TRBD2,TRBV20-1,TRBJ2-1,15,-,TGCAGTGCTAGGGATGGACTAGCGGATAGTAATGAGCAGTTCTTC,CSARDGLADSNEQFF
TRBD1,TRBV27,TRBJ1-2,13,-,TGTGCCAGCAAAGCAACAGGGGAGAGGGGCTACACCTTC,CASKATGERGYTF
-,TRBV11-2,TRBJ2-7,15,few,TGTGCCAGCAGATTTACACCGGACCTCTCCTACGAGCAGTACTTC,CASRFTPDLSYEQYF
-,TRBV5-5,TRBJ1-1,15,-,TGTGCCAGCAGCTTGAGTAGAGGGGCCGGCACTGAAGCTTTCTTT,CASSLSRGAGTEAFF
-,TRBV12-3/TRBV12-4,TRBJ2-2,17,many,TGTGCCAGCAGTTTACTCTTAGCGACCCCATCAGCCGGGGAGCTGTTTTTT,CASSLLLATPSAGELFF
TRBD2,TRBV27,TRBJ2-1,16,many,TGTGCCAGCAGCCCCTTTCTAGCGGGAACCTACAATGAGCAGTTCTTC,CASSPFLAGTYNEQFF
TRBD1,TRBV27,TRBJ1-5,17,-,TGTGCCAGCAGTCCTCTCGGGGACAGGGGGGTGGGTCAGCCCCAGCATTTT,CASSPLGDRGVGQPQHF
-,TRBV9,TRBJ2-5,15,-,TGTGCCAGCAGCGTAGGGAATCAGGGCAGGGAGACCCAGTACTTC,CASSVGNQGRETQYF
-,TRBV18,TRBJ2-3,18,-,TGTGCCAGCTCACCACCAGGCCTACTAACCCCTAGCACAGATACGCAGTATTTT,CASSPPGLLTPSTDTQYF
TRBD2,TRBV27,TRBJ2-3,16,few,TGTGCCAGCAACACACTAGCGGGAGGGCCATCAGATACGCAGTATTTT,CASNTLAGGPSDTQYF
-,TRBV7-2,TRBJ2-2,13,few,TGTGCCAGCAGCTTAGGAGGGTTCGGGGAGCTGTTTTTT,CASSLGGFGELFF
-,TRBV19,TRBJ1-1,14,-,TGTGCCAGTAGTCTACAACAGGAGATCGGGGAAGCTTTCTTT,CASSLQQEIGEAFF
-,TRBV10-2,TRBJ1-3,17,-,TGCGCCAGCAGTGAGTCAAGAGGGAGGATCTCTGGAAACACCATATATTTT,CASSESRGRISGNTIYF
TRBD1,TRBV12-3/TRBV12-4,TRBJ1-2,14,-,TGTGCCAGCTCCCCGGGACAGGCAGGCTATGGCTACACCTTC,CASSPGQAGYGYTF
-,TRBV7-9,TRBJ2-2,16,-,TGTGCCAGCACCCTTCGCAGGGGATCAAACACCGGGGAGCTGTTTTTT,CASTLRRGSNTGELFF
-,TRBV6-1,TRBJ2-1,17,-,TGTGCCAGCATCCCACGGGGCGGTCTGGGCTCCTACAATGAGCAGTTCTTC,CASIPRGGLGSYNEQFF
-,TRBV6-4,TRBJ2-1,16,-,TGTGCCAGCAGTGACTCAGCAGGTAGTGGGGGGAATGAGCAGTTCTTC,CASSDSAGSGGNEQFF
-,TRBV10-3,TRBJ1-5,17,few,TGTGCCATCAGTGAGTCCCTTGGGGGCGATAGCAATCAGCCCCAGCATTTT,CAISESLGGDSNQPQHF
TRBD1,TRBV29-1,TRBJ1-1,13,-,TGCAGCGCCCTGACAGGGGGCCACACTGAAGCTTTCTTT,CSALTGGHTEAFF
-,TRBV2,TRBJ1-5,14,-,TGTGCCAGCAGTGAACAGGGGTCCAATCAGCCCCAGCATTTT,CASSEQGSNQPQHF
TRBD2,TRBV6-2/TRBV6-3,TRBJ2-3,15,-,TGTGCCAGCAGTTACTCCGCGGGAGAGTTTGATACGCAGTATTTT,CASSYSAGEFDTQYF
-,TRBV6-5,TRBJ1-1,16,many,TGTGCCAGCAGTTCCCGGACCGATTCTATGAACACTGAAGCTTTCTTT,CASSSRTDSMNTEAFF
TRBD2,TRBV27,TRBJ2-1,15,medium-sized,TGTGCCAGCCGCCCGAGACTAGCGGGAGTTGGTGAGCAGTTCTTC,CASRPRLAGVGEQFF
TRBD1,TRBV6-1,TRBJ1-3,15,-,TGTGCCAGCAGTGAGGACAGGACGCGGGGAAACACCATATATTTT,CASSEDRTRGNTIYF
-,TRBV19,TRBJ2-1,10,-,TGTGCCAGTAGTAGTAATGAGCAGTTCTTC,CASSSNEQFF
-,TRBV7-9,TRBJ2-1,16,few,TGTGCCAGCAGCTTAGATCCACGGAATTCCTACAATGAGCAGTTCTTC,CASSLDPRNSYNEQFF
-,TRBV12-3/TRBV12-4,TRBJ2-7,12,many,TGTGCCAGCAGTTCCCTAGGACAGCCGCAGTACTTC,CASSSLGQPQYF
-,TRBV14,TRBJ1-2,17,-,TGTGCCAGCAGCCAAGAATTCAGGGGACCGGGACTCTATGGCTACACCTTC,CASSQEFRGPGLYGYTF
-,TRBV6-1,TRBJ2-1,15,few,TGTGCCAGCAGTGAAGGGGGTAGCCCCGGGGATGAGCAGTTCTTC,CASSEGGSPGDEQFF